The 15 T cell receptor beta chains below come from one sample, sequenced in a study of control samples from healthy donors and cancer patients. Libraries were prepared by immunoSEQ multiplex PCR; TCRdb keeps only in-frame clonotypes and omits some of them. The sample has roughly 130,000 clones, more than 85% seen once. Material for sequencing was PBMCs. Receptor source: a man aged 50 to 59 with head and neck cancer.

The chain joins TRBV28 to TRBJ2-1; D is undetermined. The CDR3 contains 13 residues. Germline loops: CDR1 MDHEN, CDR2 SYDVKM. Trimming pared 6 bases from V and 5 bases from J, leaving 11 bases between. The chain's CDR3 is CASRKIPNNEQFF. In DNA form, the CDR3 reads TGTGCCAGCAGGAAGATACCCAACAATGAGCAGTTCTTC. The complete variable domain, with remaining parts taken from reference TRBV28 and TRBJ2-1, reads DVKVTQSSRYLVKRTGEKVFLECVQDMDHENMFWYRQDPGLGLRLIYFSYDVKMKEKGDIPEGYSVSREKKERFSLILESASTNQTSMYLCASRKIPNNEQFFGPGTRLTVL.

In nucleotides, the CDR3 is TGTGCCAGCAGTCGGGCTCCAGACTATGGCTACACCTTC. Translating it yields CASSRAPDYGYTF. The rearrangement uses TRBV6-5 and TRBJ1-2; D remains ambiguous. CDR1 and CDR2 from the germline V gene are MNHEY and SVGAGI. The CDR3 consists of 13 residues. Trimming cost V 5 bases and J 3 bases, with 10 bases left between them.

The chain carries TRBV4-1 and TRBJ1-2, with unresolved D. Deletions cut 3 bases from V and 3 bases from J, with 14 bases between. This CDR3 comprises 15 residues. Germline lookup yields CDR1 MGHRA and CDR2 YSYEKL. CDR3 nucleotides: TGCGCCAGCAGCCAGATGTTAGGACCGCACTATGGCTACACCTTC. This translates into CASSQMLGPHYGYTF.

The rearrangement joins TRBV21-1 to TRBJ1-4. TRBV21-1 is listed as a pseudogene. This CDR3 has 15 amino acids. This CDR3 reads CASSKDRSTNEKLFF. The CDR3, as DNA: TGTGCCAGCAGCAAAGATCGCTCTACAAATGAAAAACTGTTTTTT.

This rearrangement joins TRBV12-3 or TRBV12-4 to TRBJ1-1, with 9 nucleotides matching TRBD1. Losses at the gene ends were 6 bases for V and 11 bases for J; bases not matched to a gene: 7. The length of the CDR3 is 12 residues. CDR3 amino acids: CASSLDRGEAFF. As DNA, the CDR3 is TGTGCCAGCAGCCTGGACAGGGGTGAGGCTTTCTTT.

This clone was detected once. V gene TRBV4-1 combines with J gene TRBJ1-1, with D unresolved. The CDR3 is 14 amino acids. Germline V gene sequence: CDR1 MGHRA, CDR2 YSYEKL. With 3 bases removed from V and 1 base from J, the gap between germline ends came to 9 bases. The CDR3 nucleotides are TGCGCCAGCAGCCAGGAGGGAAGGAACACTGAAGCTTTCTTT. It translates to CASSQEGRNTEAFF.

The genes are TRBV5-1 and TRBJ1-6, with D uncertain. This CDR3 is built from 16 residues. Trimming took off 0 bases at V and 5 bases at J, with 12 bases between the two ends. Germline V CDR1 and CDR2: SGHRS, YFSETQ. The CDR3 nucleotides read TGCGCCAGCAGCTTGGGAGGAGCAAGGCATAATTCACCCCTCCACTTT. As protein: CASSLGGARHNSPLHF.

V and J are TRBV30 and TRBJ2-1; 8 bases map to TRBD1. J was trimmed by 8 bases and V by 6 bases; bases with no gene match: 12. Germline values: CDR1 GTSNPN, CDR2 SVGIG (reference sequence). The CDR3 extends over 14 amino acids. CDR3 nucleotide sequence: TGTGCCTGTCACCTGAGGACAGGGATGGATGAGCAGTTCTTC. Amino acids: CACHLRTGMDEQFF. The variable domain in full, with the rest retrieved from reference TRBV30 and TRBJ2-1, is SQTIHQWPATLVQPVGSPLSLECTVEGTSNPNLYWYRQAAGRGLQLLFYSVGIGQISSEVPQNLSASRPQDRQFILSSKKLLLSDSGFYLCACHLRTGMDEQFFGPGTRLTVL.

This clone came up a few times. The chain links TRBV6-5 to TRBJ1-6, with TRBD1 matching over 7 bases. The CDR3 length is 14 residues. The germline V gene encodes CDR1 MNHEY and CDR2 SVGAGI. V shed 6 bases and J 6 bases; nucleotides not matched to a gene: 5. The CDR3, as DNA: TGTGCCAGCAGCTGGGACAGTTCTAATTCACCCCTCCACTTT. Translation gives CASSWDSSNSPLHF.

The CDR3 reads CAISESRTAEREKLFF. The CDR3 nucleotides are TGTGCCATCAGTGAGAGCCGGACTGCAGAAAGGGAAAAACTGTTTTTT. The chain joins TRBV10-3 to TRBJ1-4; D gene unclear. The germline CDR1 and CDR2 sequences are ENHRY and SYGVKD. Trimming cost V 2 bases and J 8 bases, with 18 bases left between them. The CDR3 consists of 16 residues.

V is TRBV2 and J is TRBJ1-4; no firm D call. This CDR3 comprises 14 residues. Trimming pared 6 bases from V and 8 bases from J, leaving 16 bases between. From germline, CDR1 is SNHLY and CDR2 FYNNEI. The CDR3 here is CASSLQLGKEKLFF. In DNA, the CDR3 is TGTGCCAGCAGCCTACAGCTGGGCAAGGAAAAACTGTTTTTT. Full variable domain (outside the CDR3, taken from reference TRBV2 and TRBJ1-4): EPEVTQTPSHQVTQMGQEVILRCVPISNHLYFYWYRQILGQKVEFLVSFYNNEISEKSEIFDDQFSVERPDGSNFTLKIRSTKLEDSAMYFCASSLQLGKEKLFFGSGTQLSVL.

The J gene is TRBJ1-2, the V gene TRBV10-3, with D perhaps matching TRBD1 (6 bases). Per the germline V gene, CDR1 is ENHRY and CDR2 is SYGVKD. The CDR3 extends over 14 amino acids. The V and J ends lost 3 bases and 2 bases respectively, with 10 bases between them. This chain's CDR3 is CAISDYRGNYGYTF. CDR3 DNA sequence: TGTGCCATCAGTGATTATAGGGGGAACTATGGCTACACCTTC.

The J gene is TRBJ1-4, the V gene TRBV25-1; a weak D match, TRBD1 (6 bases). This CDR3 has 18 residues. Trimming left V 2 bases short and J 0 bases short, with 16 bases between. The germline gives CDR1 MGHDK, CDR2 SYGVNS. CDR3 nucleotide sequence: TGTGCCAGCAGTGAAAGGGCGGGGAAGGGGGCAACTAATGAAAAACTGTTTTTT. It encodes CASSERAGKGATNEKLFF.

The rearrangement joins TRBV7-7 to TRBJ2-2; 8 bases align to TRBD2. Trimming at V came to 4 bases and at J to 6 bases, leaving 7 bases not matched to a gene. The CDR3 is 15 residues long. Germline V CDR1 and CDR2: SSHAT, FNYEAQ (reference sequence). CDR3 residues: CASSSDGGAPGELFF. The CDR3 region has the DNA TGTGCCAGCAGCTCAGACGGGGGGGCCCCCGGGGAGCTGTTTTTT.

The chain uses TRBV7-2 and TRBJ1-4, with a weak D call TRBD1 (5 bases). Germline V gene sequence: CDR1 SGHTA, CDR2 FQGNSA. The CDR3 spans 15 residues. With 5 bases removed from V and 8 bases from J, the gap between germline ends came to 18 bases. The CDR3 sequence is CASSRGAGLEEKLFF. Here the CDR3 DNA reads TGTGCCAGCAGCCGCGGCGCAGGGCTTGAGGAAAAACTGTTTTTT.